The entry below describes one T cell receptor (beta chain). What it binds is not known. CDR3 length: 15 amino acids. Germline V lookup: CDR1 LNHNV, CDR2 YYDKDF (reference sequence). Via 5' RACE with UMI labels, TRB cDNA libraries were prepared. TCRdb re-called the 5' RACE reads and gives one entry per CDR3 protein, without DNA. This listing includes more than 65,000 distinct CDR3 sequences. The data originate from a study of CXCR3-negative and CXCR3-positive naive CD8 T cells. Whole-study results and caveats: Against CXCR3-negative naive cells, CXCR3-positive naive cells showed more hydrophobic TRB CDR3s. CXCR3 expression dropped partially after cryopreservation, and most assays relied on fresh PBMCs. With respect to TRBV-TRBJ usage, naive CXCR3-negative and CXCR3-positive cells were similar; memory differed.

What was sequenced was naive CXCR3- CD8+ T cells from blood. Indicated subset: CD45RO-CCR7+CD27+CD95- naive CD8+ T cells lacking CXCR3 (TNR3-). This TCR derives from a human donor in good health. Some clones in this sample may be carry-over from other donors' samples. The chain recombines TRBV15 with TRBJ1-6; TCRdb picks TRBD1, but there is no DNA to check that call. CDR3 residues: CATRDKSSYNSPLHF.